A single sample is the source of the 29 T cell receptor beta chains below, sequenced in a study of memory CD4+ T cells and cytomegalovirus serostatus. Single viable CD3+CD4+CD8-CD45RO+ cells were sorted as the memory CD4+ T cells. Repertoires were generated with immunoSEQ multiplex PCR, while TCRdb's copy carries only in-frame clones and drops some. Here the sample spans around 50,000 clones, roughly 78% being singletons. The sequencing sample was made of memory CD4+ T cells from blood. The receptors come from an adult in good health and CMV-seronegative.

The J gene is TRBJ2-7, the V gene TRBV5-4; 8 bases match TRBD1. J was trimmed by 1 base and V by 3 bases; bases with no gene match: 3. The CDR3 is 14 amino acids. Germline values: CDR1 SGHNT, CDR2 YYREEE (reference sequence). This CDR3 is CASSSRDRSYEQYF. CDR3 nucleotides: TGTGCCAGCAGCTCCCGGGACAGGTCCTACGAGCAGTACTTC.

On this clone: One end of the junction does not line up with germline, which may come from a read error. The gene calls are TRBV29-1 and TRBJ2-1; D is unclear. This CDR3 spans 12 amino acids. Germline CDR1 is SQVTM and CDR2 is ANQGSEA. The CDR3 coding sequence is TGCAGCGCTAAAACTGGATACAATGGGCAGTTCTTC. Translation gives CSAKTGYNGQFF.

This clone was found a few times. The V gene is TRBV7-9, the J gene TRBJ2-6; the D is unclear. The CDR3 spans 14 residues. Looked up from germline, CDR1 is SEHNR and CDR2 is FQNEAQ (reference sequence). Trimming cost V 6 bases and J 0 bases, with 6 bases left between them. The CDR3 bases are TGTGCCAGCAGGAGAAGCTCTGGGGCCAACGTCCTGACTTTC. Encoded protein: CASRRSSGANVLTF.

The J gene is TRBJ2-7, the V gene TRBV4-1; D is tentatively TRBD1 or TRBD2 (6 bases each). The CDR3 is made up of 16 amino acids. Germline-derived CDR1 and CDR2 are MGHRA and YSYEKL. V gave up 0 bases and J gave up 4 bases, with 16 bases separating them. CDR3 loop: CASSQDGGLFGYEQYF. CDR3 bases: TGCGCCAGCAGCCAAGATGGGGGGCTATTCGGGTACGAGCAGTACTTC.

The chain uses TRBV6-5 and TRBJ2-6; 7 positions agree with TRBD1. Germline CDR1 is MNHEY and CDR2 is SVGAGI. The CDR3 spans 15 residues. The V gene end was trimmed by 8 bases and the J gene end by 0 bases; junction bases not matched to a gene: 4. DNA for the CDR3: TGTGCCAGCCGATACAGGGGCTCTGGGGCCAACGTCCTGACTTTC. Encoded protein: CASRYRGSGANVLTF.

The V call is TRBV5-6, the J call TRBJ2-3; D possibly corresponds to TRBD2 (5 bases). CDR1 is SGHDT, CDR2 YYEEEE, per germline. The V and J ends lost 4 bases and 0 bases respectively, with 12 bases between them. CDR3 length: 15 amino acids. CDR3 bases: TGTGCCAGCAGCCCAGGACTGGCTAGCACAGATACGCAGTATTTT. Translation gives CASSPGLASTDTQYF.

The CDR3 DNA is TGTGCCAGCAGCCAAGATCCCGGGGAGCTGTTTTTT. Amino acid sequence: CASSQDPGELFF. The J gene is TRBJ2-2, the V gene TRBV4-2; no reliable D call. V gave up 0 bases and J gave up 6 bases, with 2 bases separating them. CDR1 LGHNA and CDR2 YNFKEQ come from the germline V gene. The CDR3 totals 12 residues.

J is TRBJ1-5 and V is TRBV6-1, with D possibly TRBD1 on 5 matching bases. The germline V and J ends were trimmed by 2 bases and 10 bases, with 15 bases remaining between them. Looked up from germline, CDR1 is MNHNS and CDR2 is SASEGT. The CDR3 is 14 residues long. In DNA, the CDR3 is TGTGCCAGCAGTGAATCGGGGCTCGTAGACCCCCAGCATTTT. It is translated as CASSESGLVDPQHF.

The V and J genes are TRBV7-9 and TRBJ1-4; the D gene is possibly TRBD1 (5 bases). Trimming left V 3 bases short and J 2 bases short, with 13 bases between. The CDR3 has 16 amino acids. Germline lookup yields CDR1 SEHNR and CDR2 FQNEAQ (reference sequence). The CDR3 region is CASSLGYRGTNEKLFF. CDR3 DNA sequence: TGTGCCAGCAGCTTGGGTTACCGGGGGACTAATGAAAAACTGTTTTTT. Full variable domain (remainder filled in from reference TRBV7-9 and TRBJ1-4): DTGVSQNPRHKITKRGQNVTFRCDPISEHNRLYWYRQTLGQGPEFLTYFQNEAQLEKSRLLSDRFSAERPKGSFSTLEIQRTEQGDSAMYLCASSLGYRGTNEKLFFGSGTQLSVL.

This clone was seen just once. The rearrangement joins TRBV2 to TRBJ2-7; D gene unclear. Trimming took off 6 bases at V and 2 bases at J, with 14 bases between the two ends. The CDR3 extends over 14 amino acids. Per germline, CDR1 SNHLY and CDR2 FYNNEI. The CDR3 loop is CASSVTTLTYEQYF. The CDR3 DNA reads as TGTGCCAGCAGCGTTACGACCCTGACCTACGAGCAGTACTTC. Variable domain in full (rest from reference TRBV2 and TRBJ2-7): EPEVTQTPSHQVTQMGQEVILRCVPISNHLYFYWYRQILGQKVEFLVSFYNNEISEKSEIFDDQFSVERPDGSNFTLKIRSTKLEDSAMYFCASSVTTLTYEQYFGPGTRLTVT.

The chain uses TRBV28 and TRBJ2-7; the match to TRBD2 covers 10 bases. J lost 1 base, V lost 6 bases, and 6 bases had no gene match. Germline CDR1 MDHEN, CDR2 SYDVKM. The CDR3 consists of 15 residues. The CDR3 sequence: CASSGLADLSYEQYF. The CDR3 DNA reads TGTGCCAGCAGCGGACTAGCGGACCTATCCTACGAGCAGTACTTC.

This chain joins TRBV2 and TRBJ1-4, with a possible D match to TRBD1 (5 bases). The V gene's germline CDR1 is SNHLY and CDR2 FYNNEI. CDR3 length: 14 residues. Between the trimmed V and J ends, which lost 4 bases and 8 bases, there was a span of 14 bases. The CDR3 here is CASSAGALLEKLFF. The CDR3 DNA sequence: TGTGCCAGCAGTGCCGGGGCTTTATTAGAAAAACTGTTTTTT. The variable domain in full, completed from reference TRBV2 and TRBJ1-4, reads EPEVTQTPSHQVTQMGQEVILRCVPISNHLYFYWYRQILGQKVEFLVSFYNNEISEKSEIFDDQFSVERPDGSNFTLKIRSTKLEDSAMYFCASSAGALLEKLFFGSGTQLSVL.

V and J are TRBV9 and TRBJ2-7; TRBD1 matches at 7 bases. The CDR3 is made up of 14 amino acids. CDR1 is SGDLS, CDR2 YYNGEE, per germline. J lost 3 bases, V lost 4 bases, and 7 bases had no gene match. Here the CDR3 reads CASSPRTGNYEQYF. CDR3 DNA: TGTGCCAGCAGCCCGCGGACAGGAAACTACGAGCAGTACTTC. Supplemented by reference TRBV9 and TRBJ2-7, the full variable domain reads DSGVTQTPKHLITATGQRVTLRCSPRSGDLSVYWYQQSLDQGLQFLIQYYNGEERAKGNILERFSAQQFPDLHSELNLSSLELGDSALYFCASSPRTGNYEQYFGPGTRLTVT.

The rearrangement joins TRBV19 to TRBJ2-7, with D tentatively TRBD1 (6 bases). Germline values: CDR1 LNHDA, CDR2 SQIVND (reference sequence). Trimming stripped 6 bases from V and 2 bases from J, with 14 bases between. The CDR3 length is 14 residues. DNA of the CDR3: TGTGCCAGTAGAAATAACAGGGAACCCTACGAGCAGTACTTC. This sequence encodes CASRNNREPYEQYF.

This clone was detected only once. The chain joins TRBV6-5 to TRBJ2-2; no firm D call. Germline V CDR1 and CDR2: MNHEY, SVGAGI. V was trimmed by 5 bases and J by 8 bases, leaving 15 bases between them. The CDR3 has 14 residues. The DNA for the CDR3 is TGTGCCAGCAGTCCCCCTGCAGCCAGGGGGGAGCTGTTTTTT. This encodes CASSPPAARGELFF.

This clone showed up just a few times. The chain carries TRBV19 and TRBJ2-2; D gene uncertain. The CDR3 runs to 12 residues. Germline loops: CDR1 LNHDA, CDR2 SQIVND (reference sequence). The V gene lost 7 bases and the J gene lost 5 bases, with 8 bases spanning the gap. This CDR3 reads CASTRRTGELFF. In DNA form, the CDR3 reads TGTGCCAGTACACGCCGAACCGGGGAGCTGTTTTTT.

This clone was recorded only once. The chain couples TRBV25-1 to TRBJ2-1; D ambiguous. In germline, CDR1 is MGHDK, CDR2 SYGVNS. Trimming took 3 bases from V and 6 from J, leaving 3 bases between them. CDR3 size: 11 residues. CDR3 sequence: CASSDFNEQFF. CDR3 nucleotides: TGTGCCAGCAGTGATTTCAATGAGCAGTTCTTC.

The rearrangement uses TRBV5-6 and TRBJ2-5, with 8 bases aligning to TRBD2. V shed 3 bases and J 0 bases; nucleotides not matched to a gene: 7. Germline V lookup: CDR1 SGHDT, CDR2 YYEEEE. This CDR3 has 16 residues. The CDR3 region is CASSWKLAAYQETQYF. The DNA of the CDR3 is TGTGCCAGCAGCTGGAAACTAGCGGCCTACCAAGAGACCCAGTACTTC.

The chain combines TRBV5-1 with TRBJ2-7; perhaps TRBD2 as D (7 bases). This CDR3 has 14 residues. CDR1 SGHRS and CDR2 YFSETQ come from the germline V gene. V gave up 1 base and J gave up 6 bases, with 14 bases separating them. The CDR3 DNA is TGCGCCAGCAGCTTGTACGGGGGGCGAGGCGAGCAGTACTTC. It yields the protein CASSLYGGRGEQYF.

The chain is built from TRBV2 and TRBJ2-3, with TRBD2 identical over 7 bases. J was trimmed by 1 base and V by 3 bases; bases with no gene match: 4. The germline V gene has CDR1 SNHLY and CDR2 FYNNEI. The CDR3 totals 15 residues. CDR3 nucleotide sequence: TGTGCCAGCAGTGATTGGACTAGAGGCACAGATACGCAGTATTTT. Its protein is CASSDWTRGTDTQYF.

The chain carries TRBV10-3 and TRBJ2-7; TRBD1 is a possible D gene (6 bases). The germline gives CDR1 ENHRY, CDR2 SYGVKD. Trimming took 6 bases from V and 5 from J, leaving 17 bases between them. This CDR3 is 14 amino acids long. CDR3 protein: CAISPLGGLNEQYF. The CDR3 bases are TGTGCCATCAGCCCCCTTGGGGGCCTGAACGAGCAGTACTTC.

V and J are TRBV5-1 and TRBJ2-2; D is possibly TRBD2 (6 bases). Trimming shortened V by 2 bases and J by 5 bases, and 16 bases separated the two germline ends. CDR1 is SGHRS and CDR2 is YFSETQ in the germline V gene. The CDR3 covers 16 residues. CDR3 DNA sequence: TGCGCCAGCAGCTTAGGCAGGCGGGGAGATACCGGGGAGCTGTTTTTT. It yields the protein CASSLGRRGDTGELFF.

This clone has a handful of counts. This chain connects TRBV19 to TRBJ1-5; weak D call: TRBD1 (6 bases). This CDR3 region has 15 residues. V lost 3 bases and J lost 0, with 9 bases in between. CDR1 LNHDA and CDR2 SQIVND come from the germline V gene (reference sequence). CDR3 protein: CASSIRTVSNQPQHF. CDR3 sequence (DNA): TGTGCCAGTAGTATCCGGACAGTTAGCAATCAGCCCCAGCATTTT.

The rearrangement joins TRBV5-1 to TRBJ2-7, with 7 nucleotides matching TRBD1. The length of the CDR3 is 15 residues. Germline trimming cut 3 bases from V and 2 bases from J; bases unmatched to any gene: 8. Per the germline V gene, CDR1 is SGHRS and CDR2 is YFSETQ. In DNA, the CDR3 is TGCGCCAGCAGCTGGGGCACCGGGACAGCCTACGAGCAGTACTTC. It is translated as CASSWGTGTAYEQYF.

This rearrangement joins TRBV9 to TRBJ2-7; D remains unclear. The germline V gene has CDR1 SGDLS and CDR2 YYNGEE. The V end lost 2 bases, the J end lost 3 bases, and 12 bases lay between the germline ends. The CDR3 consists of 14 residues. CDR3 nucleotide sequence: TGTGCCAGCAGCGTTGGACCAGAGGTCTACGAGCAGTACTTC. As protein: CASSVGPEVYEQYF.

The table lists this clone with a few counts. CDR3 coding DNA: TGTGCCAGCAGCTTATGGGAGGCAACCGGAGCTTTCTTT. Its protein is CASSLWEATGAFF. V usage is TRBV7-9 and J usage is TRBJ1-1; no definite D call. The CDR3 length is 13 residues. Per germline, CDR1 SEHNR and CDR2 FQNEAQ (reference sequence). The germline V and J ends were trimmed by 2 bases and 10 bases, with 14 bases remaining between them.

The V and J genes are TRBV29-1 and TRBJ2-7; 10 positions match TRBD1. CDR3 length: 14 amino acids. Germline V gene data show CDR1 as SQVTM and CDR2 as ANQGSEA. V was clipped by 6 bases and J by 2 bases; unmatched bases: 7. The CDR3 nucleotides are TGCAGCGTCTTGGCCGGGACAGGGGCCTACGAGCAGTACTTC. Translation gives CSVLAGTGAYEQYF.

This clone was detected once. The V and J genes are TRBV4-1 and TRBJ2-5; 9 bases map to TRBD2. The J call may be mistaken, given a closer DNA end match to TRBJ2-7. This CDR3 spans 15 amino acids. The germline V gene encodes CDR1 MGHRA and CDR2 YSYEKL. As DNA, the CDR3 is TGCGCCAGCAGTTATATAGCGGGGGATTTTTACGAGCAGTACTTC. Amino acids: CASSYIAGDFYEQYF.

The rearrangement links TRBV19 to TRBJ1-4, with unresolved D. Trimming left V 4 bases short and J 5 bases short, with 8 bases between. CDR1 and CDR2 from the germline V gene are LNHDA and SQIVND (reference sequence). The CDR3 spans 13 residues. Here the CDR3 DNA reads TGTGCCAGTAGTACCCAGGTGAATGAAAAACTGTTTTTT. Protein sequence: CASSTQVNEKLFF. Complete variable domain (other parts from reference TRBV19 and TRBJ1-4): DGGITQSPKYLFRKEGQNVTLSCEQNLNHDAMYWYRQDPGQGLRLIYYSQIVNDFQKGDIAEGYSVSREKKESFPLTVTSAQKNPTAFYLCASSTQVNEKLFFGSGTQLSVL.